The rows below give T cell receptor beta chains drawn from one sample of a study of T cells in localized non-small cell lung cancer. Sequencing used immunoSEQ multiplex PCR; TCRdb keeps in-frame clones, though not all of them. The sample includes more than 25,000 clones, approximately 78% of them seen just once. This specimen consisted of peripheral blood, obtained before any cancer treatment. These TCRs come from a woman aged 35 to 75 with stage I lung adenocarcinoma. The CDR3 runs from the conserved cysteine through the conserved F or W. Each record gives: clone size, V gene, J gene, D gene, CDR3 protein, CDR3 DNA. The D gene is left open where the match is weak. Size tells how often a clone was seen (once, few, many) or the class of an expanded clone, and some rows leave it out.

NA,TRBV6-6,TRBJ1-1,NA,CTPRRWGQLAFF,TGTACTCCCCGCCGGTGGGGGCAACTCGCTTTCTTT
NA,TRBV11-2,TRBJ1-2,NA,CASSLDGVEANYGYTF,TGTGCCAGCAGCTTAGATGGGGTAGAAGCTAACTATGGCTACACCTTC
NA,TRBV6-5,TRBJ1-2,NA,CASTGSNYGYTF,TGTGCCAGCACCGGCAGTAACTATGGCTACACCTTC
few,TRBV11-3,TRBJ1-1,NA,CASSSTAATEAFF,TGTGCCAGCAGCTCGACGGCGGCCACTGAAGCTTTCTTT
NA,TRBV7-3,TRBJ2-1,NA,CASSLMQGDNEQFF,TGTGCCAGCAGCTTAATGCAGGGCGACAATGAGCAGTTCTTC
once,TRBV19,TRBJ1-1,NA,CASRLDRLGTEAFF,TGTGCCAGTCGCCTGGACCGCCTGGGGACTGAAGCTTTCTTT
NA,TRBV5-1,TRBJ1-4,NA,CASSLEGLPNEKLFF,TGCGCCAGCAGCTTGGAAGGGTTGCCTAATGAAAAACTGTTTTTT
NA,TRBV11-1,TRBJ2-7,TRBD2,CASSPRIGGGSYEQYF,TGTGCCAGCAGCCCACGTATCGGCGGGGGCTCCTACGAGCAGTACTTC
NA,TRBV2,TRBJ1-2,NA,CASSQLYGYTF,TGTGCCAGCAGTCAGCTCTATGGCTACACCTTC
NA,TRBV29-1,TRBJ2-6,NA,CSVLRTPDSGANVLTF,TGCAGCGTACTGCGGACACCAGACTCTGGGGCCAACGTCCTGACTTTC
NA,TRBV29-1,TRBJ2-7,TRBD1,CSGGQGADYEQYF,TGCAGCGGAGGACAGGGGGCTGACTACGAGCAGTACTTC
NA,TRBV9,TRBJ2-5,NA,CASSVGVRTQETQYF,TGTGCCAGCAGCGTAGGGGTCCGAACCCAAGAGACCCAGTACTTC
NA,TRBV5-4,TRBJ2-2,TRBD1,CASSPGQGQTGELFF,TGTGCCAGCAGTCCGGGACAGGGACAGACCGGGGAGCTGTTTTTT
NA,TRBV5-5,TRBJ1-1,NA,CASSLGPNTEAFF,TGTGCCAGCAGCCTGGGGCCGAACACTGAAGCTTTCTTT
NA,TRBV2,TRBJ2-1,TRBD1,CASRRTGVSSYNEQFF,TGTGCCAGCAGAAGGACAGGGGTGAGCTCCTACAATGAGCAGTTCTTC
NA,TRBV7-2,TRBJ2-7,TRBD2,CASSPRGGAYEQYF,TGTGCCAGCAGCCCTCGCGGGGGGGCCTACGAGCAGTACTTC
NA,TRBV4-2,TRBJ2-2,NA,CASSQVIGGELFF,TGTGCCAGCAGCCAAGTCATAGGGGGGGAGCTGTTTTTT
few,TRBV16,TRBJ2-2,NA,CASSQFTGTNTGELFF,TGTGCCAGCAGCCAATTCACGGGCACGAACACCGGGGAGCTGTTTTTT
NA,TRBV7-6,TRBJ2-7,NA,CASSLEQGFSYEQYF,TGTGCCAGCAGCTTAGAACAGGGATTCTCCTACGAGCAGTACTTC
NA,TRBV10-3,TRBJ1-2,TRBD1,CATGYNQGDYGYTF,TGTGCCACCGGTTACAATCAGGGGGACTATGGCTACACCTTC
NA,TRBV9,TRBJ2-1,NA,CASSVSEGRGSYNEQFF,TGTGCCAGCAGCGTGTCGGAGGGGCGCGGCTCCTACAATGAGCAGTTCTTC